This entry is about one T cell receptor (beta chain). Its antigen is not identified. These data are taken from a study of T cells in Graves' hyperthyroidism and ophthalmopathy. Authors of the study amplified TCR beta CDR3 regions from RNA transcripts. The TCR CDR3 was amplified in a first-round RT-PCR using the HTBI primer set. TCRdb called the multiplex PCR reads again in MiXCR, with one record for every CDR3 protein. Of hundreds of thousands of distinct CDR3 sequences detected, 38% appear once; the ten largest clones hold more than 7%. Losses at the gene ends were 3 bases for V and 5 bases for J; bases not matched to a gene: 8. Germline V lookup: CDR1 SEHNR, CDR2 FQNEAQ (reference sequence). The CDR3 consists of 16 residues. Overall study results and limits: The model foresaw ophthalmopathy a median around 6.8 months prior to onset. Through a model of 13 V-J features, ophthalmopathy was separated from stable hyperthyroidism.

Fresh 10 ml peripheral blood yielded PBMCs. The V call is TRBV7-9, the J call TRBJ2-2, with 8 bases fitting TRBD2. Source material: blood. The clonotype was recovered from a young man with Graves' hyperthyroidism. CDR3 sequence: CASSLYYREGTGELFF. DNA of the CDR3: TGTGCCAGCAGCTTGTACTACCGGGAGGGAACCGGGGAGCTGTTTTTT.